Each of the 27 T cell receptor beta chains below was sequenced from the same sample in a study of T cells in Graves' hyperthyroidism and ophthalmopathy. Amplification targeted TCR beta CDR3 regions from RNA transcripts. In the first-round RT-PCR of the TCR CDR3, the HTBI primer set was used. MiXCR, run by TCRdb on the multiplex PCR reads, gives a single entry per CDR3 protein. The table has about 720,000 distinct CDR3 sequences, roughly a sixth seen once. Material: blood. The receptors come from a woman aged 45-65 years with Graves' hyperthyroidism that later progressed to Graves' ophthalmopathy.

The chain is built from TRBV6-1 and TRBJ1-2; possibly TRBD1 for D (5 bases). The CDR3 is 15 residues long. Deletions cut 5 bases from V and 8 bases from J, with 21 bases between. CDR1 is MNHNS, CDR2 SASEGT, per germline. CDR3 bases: TGTGCCAGCAGTCAGGAGGGGAGTTCCCTAAACGGCTACACCTTC. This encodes CASSQEGSSLNGYTF.

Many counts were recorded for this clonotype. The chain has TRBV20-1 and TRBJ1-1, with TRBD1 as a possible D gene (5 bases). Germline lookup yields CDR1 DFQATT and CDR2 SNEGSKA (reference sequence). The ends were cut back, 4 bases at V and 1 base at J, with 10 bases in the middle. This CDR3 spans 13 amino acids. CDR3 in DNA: TGCAGTGCTAAGGGACGGGCGAACACTGAAGCTTTCTTT. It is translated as CSAKGRANTEAFF.

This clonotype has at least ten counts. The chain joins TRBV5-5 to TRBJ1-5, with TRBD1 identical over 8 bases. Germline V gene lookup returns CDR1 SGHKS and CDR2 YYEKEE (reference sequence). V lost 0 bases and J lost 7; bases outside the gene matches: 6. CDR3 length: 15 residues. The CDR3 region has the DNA TGTGCCAGCAGCTTGGCAGGAAACAGGGGGCAGCCCCAGCATTTT. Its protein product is CASSLAGNRGQPQHF.

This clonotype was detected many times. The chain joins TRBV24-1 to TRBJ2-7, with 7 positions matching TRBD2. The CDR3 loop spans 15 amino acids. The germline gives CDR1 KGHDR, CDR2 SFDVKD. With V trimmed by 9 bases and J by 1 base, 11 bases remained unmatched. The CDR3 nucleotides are TGTGCCACCGCCAAGAGCGGGGCGGGTTCCTACGAGCAGTACTTC. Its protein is CATAKSGAGSYEQYF.

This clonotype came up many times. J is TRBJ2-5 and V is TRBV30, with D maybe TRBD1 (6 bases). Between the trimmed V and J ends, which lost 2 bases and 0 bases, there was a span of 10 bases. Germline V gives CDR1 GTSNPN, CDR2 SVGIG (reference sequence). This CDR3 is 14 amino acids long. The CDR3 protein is CAWSLDSYQETQYF. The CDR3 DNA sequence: TGTGCCTGGAGTCTGGACAGTTACCAAGAGACCCAGTACTTC.

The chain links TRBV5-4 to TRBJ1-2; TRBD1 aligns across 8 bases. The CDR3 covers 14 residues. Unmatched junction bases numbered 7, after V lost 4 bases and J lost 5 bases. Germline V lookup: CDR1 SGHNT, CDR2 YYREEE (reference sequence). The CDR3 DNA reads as TGTGCCAGCAGCGCCCTGGGACAGGAATATGGCTACACCTTC. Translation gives CASSALGQEYGYTF.

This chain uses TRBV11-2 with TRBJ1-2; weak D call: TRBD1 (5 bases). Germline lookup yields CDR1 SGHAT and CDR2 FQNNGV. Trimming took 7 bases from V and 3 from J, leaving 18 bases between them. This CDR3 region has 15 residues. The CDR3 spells CASKPTGRLDYGYTF. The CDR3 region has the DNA TGTGCCAGCAAGCCCACAGGCCGGTTGGACTATGGCTACACCTTC.

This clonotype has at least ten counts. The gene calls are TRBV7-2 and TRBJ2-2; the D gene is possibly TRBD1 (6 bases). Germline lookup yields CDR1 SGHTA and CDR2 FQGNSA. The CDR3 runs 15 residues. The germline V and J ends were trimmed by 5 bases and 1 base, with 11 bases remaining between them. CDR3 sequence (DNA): TGTGCCAGCAGCATGAAGACAGGGAACACCGGGGAGCTGTTTTTT. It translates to CASSMKTGNTGELFF.

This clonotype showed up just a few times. In DNA, the CDR3 is TGTGCCAGCAGCGTCAGGCCGGGGCAGACTGGGGCCAACGTCCTGACTTTC. The encoded protein is CASSVRPGQTGANVLTF. The gene calls are TRBV9 and TRBJ2-6; D may be TRBD1 or TRBD2 (5 bases each). V lost 2 bases and J lost 2, with 14 bases in between. The CDR3 is 17 amino acids. CDR1 is SGDLS, CDR2 YYNGEE, per germline. Together with reference TRBV9 and TRBJ2-6, the CDR3 gives the full variable domain: DSGVTQTPKHLITATGQRVTLRCSPRSGDLSVYWYQQSLDQGLQFLIQYYNGEERAKGNILERFSAQQFPDLHSELNLSSLELGDSALYFCASSVRPGQTGANVLTFGAGSRLTVL.

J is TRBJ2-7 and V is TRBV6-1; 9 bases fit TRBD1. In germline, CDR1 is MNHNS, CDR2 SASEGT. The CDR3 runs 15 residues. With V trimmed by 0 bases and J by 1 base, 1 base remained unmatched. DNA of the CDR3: TGTGCCAGCAGTGAAGCGGGACAGGGATCCTACGAGCAGTACTTC. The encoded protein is CASSEAGQGSYEQYF.

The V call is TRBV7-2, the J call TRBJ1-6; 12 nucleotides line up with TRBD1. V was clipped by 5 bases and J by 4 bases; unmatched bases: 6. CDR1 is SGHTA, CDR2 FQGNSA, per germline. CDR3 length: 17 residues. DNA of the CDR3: TGTGCCAGCAGCCCTGGGACAGGGGGCCGATATAATTCACCCCTCCACTTT. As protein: CASSPGTGGRYNSPLHF.

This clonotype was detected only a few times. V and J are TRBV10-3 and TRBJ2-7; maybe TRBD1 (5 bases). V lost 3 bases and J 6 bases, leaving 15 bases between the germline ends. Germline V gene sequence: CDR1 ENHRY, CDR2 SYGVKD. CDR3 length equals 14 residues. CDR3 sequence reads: CAISDDRALGEQYF. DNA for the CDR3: TGTGCCATCAGTGACGACAGAGCTCTGGGCGAGCAGTACTTC.

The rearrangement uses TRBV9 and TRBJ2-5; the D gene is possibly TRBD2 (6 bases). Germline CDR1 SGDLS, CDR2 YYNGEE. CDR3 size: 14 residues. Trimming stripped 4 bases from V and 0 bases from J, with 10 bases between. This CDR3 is CASSSGDYQETQYF. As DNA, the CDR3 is TGTGCCAGCAGCTCCGGGGACTACCAAGAGACCCAGTACTTC.

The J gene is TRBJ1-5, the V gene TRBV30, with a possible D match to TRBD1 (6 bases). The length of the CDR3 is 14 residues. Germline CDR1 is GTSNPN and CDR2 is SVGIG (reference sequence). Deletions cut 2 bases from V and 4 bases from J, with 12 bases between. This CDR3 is CAWSPGGLNQPQHF. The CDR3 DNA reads TGTGCCTGGAGTCCGGGGGGGCTGAATCAGCCCCAGCATTTT.

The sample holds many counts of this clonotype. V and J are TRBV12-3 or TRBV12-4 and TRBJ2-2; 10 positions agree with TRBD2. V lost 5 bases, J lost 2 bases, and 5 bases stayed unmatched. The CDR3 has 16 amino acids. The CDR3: CASSVTSGVNTGELFF. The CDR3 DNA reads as TGTGCCAGCAGTGTTACTAGCGGGGTAAACACCGGGGAGCTGTTTTTT.

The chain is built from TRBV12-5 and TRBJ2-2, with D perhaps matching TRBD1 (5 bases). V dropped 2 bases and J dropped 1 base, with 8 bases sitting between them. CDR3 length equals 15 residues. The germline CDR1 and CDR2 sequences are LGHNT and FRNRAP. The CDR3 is CASGLIQGNTGELFF. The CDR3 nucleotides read TGTGCTAGTGGTTTGATCCAGGGGAACACCGGGGAGCTGTTTTTT.

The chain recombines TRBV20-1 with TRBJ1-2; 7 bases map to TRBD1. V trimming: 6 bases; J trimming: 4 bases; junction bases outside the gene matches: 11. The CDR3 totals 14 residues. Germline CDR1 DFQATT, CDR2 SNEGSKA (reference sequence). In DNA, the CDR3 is TGCAGTGCCAGTGGGACAGACCAGACCTATGGCTACACCTTC. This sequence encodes CSASGTDQTYGYTF.

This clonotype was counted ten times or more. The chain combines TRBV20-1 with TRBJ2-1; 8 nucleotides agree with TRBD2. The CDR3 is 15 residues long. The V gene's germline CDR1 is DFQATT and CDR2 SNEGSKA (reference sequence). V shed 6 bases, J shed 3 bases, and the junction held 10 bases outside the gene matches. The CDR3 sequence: CSAPFTGGGYNEQFF. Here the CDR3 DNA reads TGCAGTGCCCCGTTTACGGGGGGGGGCTACAATGAGCAGTTCTTC.

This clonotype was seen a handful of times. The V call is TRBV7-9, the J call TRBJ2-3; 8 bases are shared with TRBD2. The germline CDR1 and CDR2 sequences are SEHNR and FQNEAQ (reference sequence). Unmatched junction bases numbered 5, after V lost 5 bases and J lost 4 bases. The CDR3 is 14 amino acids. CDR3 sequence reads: CASSLNGGADTQYF. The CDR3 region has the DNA TGTGCCAGCAGCCTGAACGGGGGGGCAGATACGCAGTATTTT. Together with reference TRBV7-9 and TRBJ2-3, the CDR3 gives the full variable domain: DTGVSQNPRHKITKRGQNVTFRCDPISEHNRLYWYRQTLGQGPEFLTYFQNEAQLEKSRLLSDRFSAERPKGSFSTLEIQRTEQGDSAMYLCASSLNGGADTQYFGPGTRLTVL.

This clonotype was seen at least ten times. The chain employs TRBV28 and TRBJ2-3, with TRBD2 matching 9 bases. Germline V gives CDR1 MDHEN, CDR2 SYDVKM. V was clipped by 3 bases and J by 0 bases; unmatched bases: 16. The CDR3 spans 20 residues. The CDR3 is CASSFSLFKERGASTDTQYF. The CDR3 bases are TGTGCCAGCAGTTTTAGTCTGTTTAAGGAGCGGGGGGCTAGCACAGATACGCAGTATTTT.

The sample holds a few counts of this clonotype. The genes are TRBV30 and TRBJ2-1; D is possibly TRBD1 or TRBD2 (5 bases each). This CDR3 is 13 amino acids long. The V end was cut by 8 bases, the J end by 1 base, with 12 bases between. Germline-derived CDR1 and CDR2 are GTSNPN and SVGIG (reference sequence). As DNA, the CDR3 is TGTGCCGAGGGACCAACATCCTACAATGAGCAGTTCTTC. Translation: CAEGPTSYNEQFF. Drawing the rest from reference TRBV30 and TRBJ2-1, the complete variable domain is SQTIHQWPATLVQPVGSPLSLECTVEGTSNPNLYWYRQAAGRGLQLLFYSVGIGQISSEVPQNLSASRPQDRQFILSSKKLLLSDSGFYLCAEGPTSYNEQFFGPGTRLTVL.

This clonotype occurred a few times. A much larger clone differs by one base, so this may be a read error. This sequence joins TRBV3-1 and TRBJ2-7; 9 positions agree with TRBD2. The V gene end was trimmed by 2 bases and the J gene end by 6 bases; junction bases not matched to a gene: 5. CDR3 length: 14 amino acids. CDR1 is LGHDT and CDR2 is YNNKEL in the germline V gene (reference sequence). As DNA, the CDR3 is TGTGCCAGCAGCCAATGGGAGCGGGGGGTCGAGCAGTACTTC. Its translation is CASSQWERGVEQYF.

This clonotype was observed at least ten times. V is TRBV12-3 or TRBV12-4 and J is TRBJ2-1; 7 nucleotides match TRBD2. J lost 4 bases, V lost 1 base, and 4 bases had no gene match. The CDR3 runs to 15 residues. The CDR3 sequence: CASSLVTGLYNEQFF. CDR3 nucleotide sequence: TGTGCCAGCAGTTTAGTAACGGGACTATACAATGAGCAGTTCTTC.

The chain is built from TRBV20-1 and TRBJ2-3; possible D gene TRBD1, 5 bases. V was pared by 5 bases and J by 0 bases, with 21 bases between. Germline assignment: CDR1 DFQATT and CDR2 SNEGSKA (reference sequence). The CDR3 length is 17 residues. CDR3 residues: CSAPKSTTVSSTDTQYF. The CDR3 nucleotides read TGCAGTGCTCCTAAATCCACGACAGTCTCTAGCACAGATACGCAGTATTTT.

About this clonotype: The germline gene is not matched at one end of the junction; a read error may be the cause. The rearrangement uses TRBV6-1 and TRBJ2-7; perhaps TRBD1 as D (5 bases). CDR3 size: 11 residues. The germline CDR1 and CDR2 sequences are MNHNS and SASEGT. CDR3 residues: CAISAGNEQYF. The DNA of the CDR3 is TGTGCCATCAGTGCAGGGAACGAGCAGTACTTC.

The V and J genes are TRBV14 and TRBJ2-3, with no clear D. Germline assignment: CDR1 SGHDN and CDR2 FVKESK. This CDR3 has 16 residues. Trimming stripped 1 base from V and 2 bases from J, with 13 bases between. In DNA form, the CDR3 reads TGTGCCAGCAGCCAAGGAATCGGGCCCTCCACAGATACGCAGTATTTT. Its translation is CASSQGIGPSTDTQYF.

CDR3 in amino acids: CAISAGEDGDYGYTF. As DNA, the CDR3 is TGTGCCATCAGTGCTGGTGAGGATGGAGACTATGGCTACACCTTC. The V and J genes are TRBV10-3 and TRBJ1-2; no definite D call. CDR1 is ENHRY and CDR2 is SYGVKD in the germline V gene. The V end was cut by 4 bases, the J end by 3 bases, with 15 bases between. The length of the CDR3 is 15 residues.